The 4 T cell receptor beta chains given below trace back to one sample, sequenced in a study of blood T cell repertoires in COVID-19. TCRdb's table, derived via immunoSEQ multiplex PCR, lists solely in-frame clones and lacks some. The sample comprises over 200,000 clones, more than 65% of which are singletons, and over 2% rests with the top ten. Sequenced input: peripheral blood. Receptors were obtained from a man in his forties who had recovered from COVID-19.

This chain links TRBV29-1 with TRBJ2-7; maybe TRBD1 (5 bases). The CDR3 runs to 11 residues. Germline V CDR1 and CDR2: SQVTM, ANQGSEA. The germline V and J ends were trimmed by 4 bases and 4 bases, with 8 bases remaining between them. The CDR3 loop is CSVGKGYEQYF. Written as DNA, the CDR3 is TGCAGCGTTGGTAAGGGGTACGAGCAGTACTTC.

This rearrangement joins TRBV29-1 to TRBJ1-1; 7 positions match TRBD1. The V gene end was trimmed by 7 bases and the J gene end by 3 bases; junction bases not matched to a gene: 8. The CDR3 contains 13 residues. Germline lookup yields CDR1 SQVTM and CDR2 ANQGSEA. The CDR3 DNA is TGCAGCGGCGCGACAGGGTTGGACACTGAAGCTTTCTTT. It yields the protein CSGATGLDTEAFF. The whole variable domain, remainder taken from reference TRBV29-1 and TRBJ1-1, is SAVISQKPSRDICQRGTSLTIQCQVDSQVTMMFWYRQQPGQSLTLIATANQGSEATYESGFVIDKFPISRPNLTFSTLTVSNMSPEDSSIYLCSGATGLDTEAFFGQGTRLTVV.

This chain joins TRBV9 and TRBJ1-1, with D unclear. CDR3 length: 15 residues. CDR1 is SGDLS, CDR2 YYNGEE, per germline. Between the trimmed V and J ends, which lost 3 bases and 5 bases, there was a span of 17 bases. CDR3 protein: CASSEGAGIETEAFF. DNA of the CDR3: TGTGCCAGCAGCGAGGGAGCGGGGATAGAAACTGAAGCTTTCTTT.

The V gene is TRBV7-2, the J gene TRBJ1-2; TRBD1 matches at 9 bases. Germline-derived CDR1 and CDR2 are SGHTA and FQGNSA. The CDR3 length is 14 residues. V dropped 1 base and J dropped 8; count of bases not matched to a gene: 5. The CDR3 protein is CASSLVGDREGYTF. The CDR3 nucleotides are TGTGCCAGCAGCTTAGTGGGGGACAGGGAAGGCTACACCTTC.